Listed below are T cell receptor beta chains from one sample, sequenced in a study of spatial heterogeneity in lung cancer. TCRdb itself ran the 5' RACE reads through MiXCR, one entry per CDR3 protein. The table includes 75,000 or so distinct CDR3 sequences, 8% detected once. This sample comprised PBMCs, obtained at surgery. These receptors were collected from a male donor with early-stage non-small cell lung cancer. Each CDR3 is given with its conserved first and last residue. D genes are given only for firm matches. Size is omitted from some rows. Given values are once, few, many or a class for expanded clones.

D	size	V	length	J	CDR3
-	few	TRBV7-9	12	TRBJ2-1	CASSSQGGEQFF
-	many	TRBV23-1	18	TRBJ2-2	CASSQSDTDIEDTGELFF
-	-	TRBV7-9	16	TRBJ2-3	CASSPPGTGRTDTQYF
-	many	TRBV30	15	TRBJ2-2	CAWSVGSWEEGELFF
-	few	TRBV20-1	13	TRBJ2-7	CSASIGTTYEQYF
TRBD2	-	TRBV5-4	15	TRBJ2-3	CASSKTSGRTDTQYF
-	many	TRBV3-1	14	TRBJ1-5	CASSQGRGGQPQHF
TRBD2	many	TRBV12-3/TRBV12-4	14	TRBJ2-3	CASSWVARGDTQYF
TRBD1	many	TRBV5-5	15	TRBJ1-4	CASSSGQVPNEKLFF
-	few	TRBV7-8	15	TRBJ1-1	CASRRRGGGGTEAFF
-	many	TRBV6-4	14	TRBJ2-2	CASSVARPPGELFF
-	many	TRBV29-1	13	TRBJ2-1	CSVERTPLNEQFF
-	few	TRBV7-2	17	TRBJ1-3	CASSLSGTPRAGNTIYF
-	-	TRBV6-5	15	TRBJ1-4	CASSPSGTGGEKLFF
TRBD1	many	TRBV3-1	13	TRBJ2-7	CASSRQGPYEQYF
-	few	TRBV25-1	20	TRBJ2-7	CASSESTQQGANTVNYEQYF
-	-	TRBV4-2	13	TRBJ2-1	CASSQDWANEQFF
TRBD1	once	TRBV10-3	15	TRBJ1-5	CAISRDRESNQPQHF
TRBD1	many	TRBV5-1	15	TRBJ1-1	CASRPGTGSNTEAFF
TRBD1	few	TRBV5-5	13	TRBJ1-1	CASHRGMTTEAFF
-	-	TRBV7-9	12	TRBJ2-3	CASSFNVDTQYF
-	many	TRBV5-1	11	TRBJ2-7	CASGIYYEQYF
-	-	TRBV4-1	12	TRBJ1-5	CASSQVGQPQHF
TRBD1	-	TRBV5-1	16	TRBJ1-1	CASSHDGQGSNTEAFF
TRBD1	-	TRBV24-1	12	TRBJ1-4	CATRDRDEKLFF
-	many	TRBV6-6	12	TRBJ2-1	CASSSDHLEQFF
-	many	TRBV2	11	TRBJ1-1	CASSEQGEAFF
-	many	TRBV5-1	14	TRBJ1-1	CASSLRTANTEAFF
TRBD1	many	TRBV9	16	TRBJ2-3	CASSSRQGEGADTQYF
TRBD1	many	TRBV9	14	TRBJ2-7	CASSVEGTAYEQYF
TRBD1	-	TRBV28	15	TRBJ1-2	CASSLSGQGASGYTF
-	many	TRBV9	13	TRBJ1-2	CASSVVPPSGYTF
-	-	TRBV30	13	TRBJ2-2	CAKQAANTGELFF
TRBD2	many	TRBV7-9	15	TRBJ2-5	CASSLGGSTLETQYF
TRBD1	many	TRBV14	16	TRBJ2-2	CASSQRRQGNTGELFF
TRBD1	few	TRBV6-6	13	TRBJ2-1	CASSYSGDREEFF
TRBD2	many	TRBV5-1	15	TRBJ2-7	CASSFGSGPSYEQYF
TRBD1	many	TRBV2	15	TRBJ1-2	CASSDRTGLSYGYTF
TRBD2	many	TRBV4-1	16	TRBJ2-2	CASSQDVASGSGELFF
-	few	TRBV9	11	TRBJ1-1	CASSVEVGAFF
-	many	TRBV6-2/TRBV6-3	13	TRBJ2-7	CASSSRDPGEQYF
-	few	TRBV27	15	TRBJ2-2	CASSLSWVGTGELFF
-	many	TRBV15	14	TRBJ2-6	CATSRGAGANVLTF
-	many	TRBV9	14	TRBJ2-7	CAGARGGEGYEQYF
-	many	TRBV20-1	12	TRBJ1-1	CSAKTGLTEAFF
-	many	TRBV7-8	14	TRBJ2-7	CASSLGTGVREQYF
-	-	TRBV7-9	14	TRBJ1-5	CASSSLDSNQPQHF
-	-	TRBV20-1	10	TRBJ2-1	CSALYNEQFF
-	many	TRBV5-1	14	TRBJ1-2	CASSLVQGLGGYTF
TRBD2	many	TRBV11-1	15	TRBJ2-1	CASSLHRTSLSEQFF
TRBD2	many	TRBV7-9	16	TRBJ2-1	CASSFLAGGNYNEQFF
-	few	TRBV5-1	14	TRBJ2-2	CASSLAGSTGELFF